This TCR beta chain appears in the sequencing data of a study of CD8 T cells in Susac syndrome. Notes on this clonotype: Its antigen is undetermined.

Findings of the study overall: TCR sequencing and HLA analysis covered a relatively small number of individuals.

RNA amounts of 0.5 to 1 ug underwent reverse transcription with random hexamers. Amplification of TCR beta CDR3 by immunoSEQ multiplex PCR spanned 54 Vbeta and 13 Jbeta. A single record per CDR3 protein comes from TCRdb applying MiXCR to the immunoSEQ multiplex PCR reads. The sample contains some 150,000 distinct CDR3 sequences, just under 95% of which appear only once. Germline CDR1 is SQVTM and CDR2 is ANQGSEA. This CDR3 spans 14 amino acids. The ends lost 5 bases at V and 3 bases at J; junction bases unmatched: 10. The chain links TRBV29-1 to TRBJ2-7, with TRBD1 matching 7 bases. The TCR comes from a human donor with multiple sclerosis. The sequenced sample was CD8+ T cells from PBMCs. This CDR3 reads CSVRGQAGDYEQYF. The DNA for the CDR3 is TGCAGCGTTCGAGGACAGGCCGGGGACTACGAGCAGTACTTC.